The clone carrying this T cell receptor (beta chain) was detected many times. Assay: immunoSEQ multiplex PCR; the TCRdb copy retains only in-frame clones and omits some. The sample lists about 280,000 clones; roughly 80% were seen once. This specimen comes from a study of blood T cell repertoires in COVID-19. This CDR3 is built from 15 residues. Trimming stripped 6 bases from V and 3 bases from J, with 18 bases between. The V gene's germline CDR1 is LNHDA and CDR2 SQIVND (reference sequence). This chain connects TRBV19 to TRBJ2-7; a weak D match, TRBD2 (6 bases). This receptor was obtained from a middle-aged man who had been exposed to COVID-19. Sequencing input: PBMCs or T cells enriched from blood (not recorded which). In DNA form, the CDR3 reads TGTGCCAGTAGATCCAGTGGGACCGGGGGCTACGAGCAGTACTTC. Translation gives CASRSSGTGGYEQYF.